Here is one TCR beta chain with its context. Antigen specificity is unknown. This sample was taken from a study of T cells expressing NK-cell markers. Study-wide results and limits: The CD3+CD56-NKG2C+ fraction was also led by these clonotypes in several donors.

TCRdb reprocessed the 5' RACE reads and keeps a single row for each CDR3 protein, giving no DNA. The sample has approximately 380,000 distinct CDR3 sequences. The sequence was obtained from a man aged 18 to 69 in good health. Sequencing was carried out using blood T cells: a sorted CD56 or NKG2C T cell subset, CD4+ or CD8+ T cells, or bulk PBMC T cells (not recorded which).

CDR3 loop: CSAISPSGGFYEQYF. This sequence joins TRBV20-1 and TRBJ2-7; TCRdb outputs TRBD2, but without DNA this stays unchecked. The CDR3 has 15 residues. Germline lookup yields CDR1 DFQATT and CDR2 SNEGSKA (reference sequence).